The following is a TCR beta chain sequence with its context. Its specificity is unknown. At one boundary the junction diverges from the germline segment, which might be a read error. The CDR3 has 14 residues. Germline CDR1 is SGHAT and CDR2 is FQNNGV. This entry belongs to a study of tumor and adjacent non-tumor tissue in lung cancer. On the study more broadly: The patients, around 9 men and four to six women, were roughly 30 to 80 with stage I to III disease.

Study-wide results and limits: Tumor tissue had significantly higher TCR diversity than normal lung.

TCRbeta libraries were built with three rounds of nested PCR, modified from ARM-PCR. TCRdb redid the calling of the multiplex PCR reads with MiXCR, one entry per CDR3 protein. The table has fewer than 90,000 distinct CDR3 sequences, approximately 73% seen once. This sample's RNA came from whole unsorted tissue. More than 3 cm separated this lung sample from the edge of the tumor. The chain combines TRBV11-2 with TRBJ2-1; TRBD2 matches 7 bases. The sequence derives from a woman in her fifties or sixties with non-small cell lung cancer. Specimen: distant non-tumor lung tissue. CDR3 DNA sequence: TGTGCCAACAGCCAGACTAGCTGGAGTAATGAGCATTTCTTC. This gives the protein CANSQTSWSNEHFF.